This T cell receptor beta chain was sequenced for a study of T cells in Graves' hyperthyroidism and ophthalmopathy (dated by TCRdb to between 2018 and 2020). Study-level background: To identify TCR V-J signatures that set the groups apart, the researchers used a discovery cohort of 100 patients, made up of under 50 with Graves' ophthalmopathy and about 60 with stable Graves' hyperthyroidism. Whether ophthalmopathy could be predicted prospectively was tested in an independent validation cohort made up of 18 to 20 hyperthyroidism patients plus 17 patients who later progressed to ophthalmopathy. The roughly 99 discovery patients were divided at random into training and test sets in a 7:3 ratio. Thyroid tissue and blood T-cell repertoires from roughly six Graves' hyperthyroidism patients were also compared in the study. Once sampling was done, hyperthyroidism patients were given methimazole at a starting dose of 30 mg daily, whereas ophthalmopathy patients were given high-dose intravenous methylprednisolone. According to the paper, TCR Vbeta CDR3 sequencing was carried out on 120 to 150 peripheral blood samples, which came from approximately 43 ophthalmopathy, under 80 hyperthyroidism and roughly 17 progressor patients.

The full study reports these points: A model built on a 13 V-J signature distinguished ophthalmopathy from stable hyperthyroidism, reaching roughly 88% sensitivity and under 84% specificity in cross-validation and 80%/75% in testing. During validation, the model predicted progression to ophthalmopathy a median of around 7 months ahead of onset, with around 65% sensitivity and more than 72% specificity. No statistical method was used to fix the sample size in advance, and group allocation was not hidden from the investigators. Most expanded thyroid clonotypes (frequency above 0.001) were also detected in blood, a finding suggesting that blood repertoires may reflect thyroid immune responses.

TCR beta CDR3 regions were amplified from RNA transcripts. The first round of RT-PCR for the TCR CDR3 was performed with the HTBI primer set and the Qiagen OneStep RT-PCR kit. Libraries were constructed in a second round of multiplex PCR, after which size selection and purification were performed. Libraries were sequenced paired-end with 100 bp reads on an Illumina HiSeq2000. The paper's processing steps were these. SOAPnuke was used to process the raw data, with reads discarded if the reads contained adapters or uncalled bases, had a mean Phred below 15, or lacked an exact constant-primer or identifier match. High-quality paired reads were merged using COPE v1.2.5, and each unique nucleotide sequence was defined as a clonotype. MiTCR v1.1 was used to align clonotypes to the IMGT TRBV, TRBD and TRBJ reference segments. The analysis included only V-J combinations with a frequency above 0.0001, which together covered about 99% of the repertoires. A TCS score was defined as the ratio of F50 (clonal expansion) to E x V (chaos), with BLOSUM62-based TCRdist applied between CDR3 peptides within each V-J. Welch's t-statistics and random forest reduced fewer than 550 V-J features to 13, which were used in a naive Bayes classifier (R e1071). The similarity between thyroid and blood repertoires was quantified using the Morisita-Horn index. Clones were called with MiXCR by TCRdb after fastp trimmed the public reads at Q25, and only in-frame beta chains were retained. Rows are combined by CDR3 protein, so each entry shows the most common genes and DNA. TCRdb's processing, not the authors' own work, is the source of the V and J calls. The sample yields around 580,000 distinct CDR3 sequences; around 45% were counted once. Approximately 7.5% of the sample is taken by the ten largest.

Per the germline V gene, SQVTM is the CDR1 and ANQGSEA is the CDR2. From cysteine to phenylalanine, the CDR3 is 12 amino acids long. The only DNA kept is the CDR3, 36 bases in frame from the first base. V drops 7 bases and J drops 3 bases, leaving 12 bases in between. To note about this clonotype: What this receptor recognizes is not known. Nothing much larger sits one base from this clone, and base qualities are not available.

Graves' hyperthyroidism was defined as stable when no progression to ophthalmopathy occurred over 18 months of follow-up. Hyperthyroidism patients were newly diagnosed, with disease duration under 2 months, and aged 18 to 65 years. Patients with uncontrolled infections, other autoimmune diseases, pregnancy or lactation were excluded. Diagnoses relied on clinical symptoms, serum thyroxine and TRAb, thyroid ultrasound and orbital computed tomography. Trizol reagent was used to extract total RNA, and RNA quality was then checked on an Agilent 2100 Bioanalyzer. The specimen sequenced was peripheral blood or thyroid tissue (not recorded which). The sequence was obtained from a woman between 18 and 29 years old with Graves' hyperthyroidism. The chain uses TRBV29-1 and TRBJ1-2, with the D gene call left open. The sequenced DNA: TGCAGCGACTACTTAGAAGACTATGGCTACACCTTC. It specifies CSDYLEDYGYTF.